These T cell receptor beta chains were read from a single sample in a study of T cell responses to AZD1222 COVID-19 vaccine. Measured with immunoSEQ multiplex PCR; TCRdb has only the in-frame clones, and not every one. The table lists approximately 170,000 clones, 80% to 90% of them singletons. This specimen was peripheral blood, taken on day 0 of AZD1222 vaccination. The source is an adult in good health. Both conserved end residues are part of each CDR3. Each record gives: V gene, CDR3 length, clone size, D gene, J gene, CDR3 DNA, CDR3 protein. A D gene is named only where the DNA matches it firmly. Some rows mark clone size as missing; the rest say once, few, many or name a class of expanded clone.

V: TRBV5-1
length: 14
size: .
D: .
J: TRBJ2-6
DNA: TGCGCCAGCAGAAATCCCTCTGGGGCCAACGTCCTGACTTTC
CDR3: CASRNPSGANVLTF

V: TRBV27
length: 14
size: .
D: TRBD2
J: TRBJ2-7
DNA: TGTGCCAGCAGTTCGGGGGGGTCCAACTACGAGCAGTACTTC
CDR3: CASSSGGSNYEQYF

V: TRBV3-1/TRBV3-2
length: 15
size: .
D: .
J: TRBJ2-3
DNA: TGTGCCAGCAGCCAAGGAGGGTCAGACACAGATACGCAGTATTTT
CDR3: CASSQGGSDTDTQYF

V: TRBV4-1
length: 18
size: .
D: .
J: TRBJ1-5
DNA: TGCGCCAGCAGCCAAGATGGTGGGGTGGGTCGAAGCAATCAGCCCCAGCATTTT
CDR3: CASSQDGGVGRSNQPQHF

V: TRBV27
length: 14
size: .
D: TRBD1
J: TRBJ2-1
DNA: TGTGCCAGCAGTCCGCGGACAGGGGGCGATGAGCAGTTCTTC
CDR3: CASSPRTGGDEQFF

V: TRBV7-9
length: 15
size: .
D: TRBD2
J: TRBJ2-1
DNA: TGTGCCAGCAGCTTAGTACTAGCGGATCTCAATGAGCAGTTCTTC
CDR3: CASSLVLADLNEQFF

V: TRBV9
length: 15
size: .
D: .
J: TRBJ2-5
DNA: TGTGCCAGCAGCCCCCTAGTAGCCGGCCAAGAGACCCAGTACTTC
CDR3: CASSPLVAGQETQYF

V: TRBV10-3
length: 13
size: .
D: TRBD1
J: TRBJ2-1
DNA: TGTGCCATCCAGGGGACAGTCTACAATGAGCAGTTCTTC
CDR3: CAIQGTVYNEQFF

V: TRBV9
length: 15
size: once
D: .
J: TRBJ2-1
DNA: TGTGCCAGCAGCGCCGCCGGGGGGCCGGGCAATGAGCAGTTCTTC
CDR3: CASSAAGGPGNEQFF

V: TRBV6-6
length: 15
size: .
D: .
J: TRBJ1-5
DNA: TGTGCCAGCAGTCCGGACCTCCGGGGGATGCAGCCCCAGCATTTT
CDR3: CASSPDLRGMQPQHF

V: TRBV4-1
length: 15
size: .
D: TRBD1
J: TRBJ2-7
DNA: TGCGCCAGCAGCCAAGTCGTGACAGGGGACTACGAGCAGTACTTC
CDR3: CASSQVVTGDYEQYF

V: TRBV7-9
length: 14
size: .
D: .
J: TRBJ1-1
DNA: TGTGCCAGCAGCTTGTTAGGGGTTGACACTGAAGCTTTCTTT
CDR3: CASSLLGVDTEAFF

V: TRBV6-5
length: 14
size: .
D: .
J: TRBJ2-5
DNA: TGTGCCAGCCATCGGGAGCAGCGGAGTGAGACCCAGTACTTC
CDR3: CASHREQRSETQYF

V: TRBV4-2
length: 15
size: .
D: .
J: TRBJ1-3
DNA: TGTGCCAGCAGCCAAGTAGGCATCTCTGGAAACACCATATATTTT
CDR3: CASSQVGISGNTIYF

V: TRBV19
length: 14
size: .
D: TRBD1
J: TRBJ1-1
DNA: TGTGCCAGTCGAGATTCAGGGGGAATCACTGAAGCTTTCTTT
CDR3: CASRDSGGITEAFF

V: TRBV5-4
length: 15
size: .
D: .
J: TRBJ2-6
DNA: TGTGCCAGCAGCTTGGACAGGGCCGGGGCCAACGTCCTGACTTTC
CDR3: CASSLDRAGANVLTF

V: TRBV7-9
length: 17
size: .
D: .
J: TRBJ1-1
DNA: TGTGCCAGCCAACCGCTAGGGCGGGCGGGCCTGAACACTGAAGCTTTCTTT
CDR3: CASQPLGRAGLNTEAFF

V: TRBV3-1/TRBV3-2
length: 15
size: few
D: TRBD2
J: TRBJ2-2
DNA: TGTGCCAGCAGCCTGACTAGCGGGGCGGCCGGGGAGCTGTTTTTT
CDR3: CASSLTSGAAGELFF

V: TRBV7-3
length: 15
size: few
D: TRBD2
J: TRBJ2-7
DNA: TGTGCCAGCGCAATGCAAGCGGGAAGCACCTACGAGCAGTACTTC
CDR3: CASAMQAGSTYEQYF

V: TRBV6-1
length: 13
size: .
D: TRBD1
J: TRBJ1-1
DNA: TGTGCCAGCAGTGAGGGGGGACAGCCTGAAGCTTTCTTT
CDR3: CASSEGGQPEAFF

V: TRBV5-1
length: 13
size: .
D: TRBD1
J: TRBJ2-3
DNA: TGCGCCAGCACAAAACAGGGGAAAGATACGCAGTATTTT
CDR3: CASTKQGKDTQYF

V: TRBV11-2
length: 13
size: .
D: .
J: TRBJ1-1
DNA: TGTGCCAGCAGCTTAGGTGGGGCCCTAGGAGCTTTCTTT
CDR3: CASSLGGALGAFF

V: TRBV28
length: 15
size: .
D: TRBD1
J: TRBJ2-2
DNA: TGTGCCAGCAGAGTGGACAGGGGGTTCACCGGGGAGCTGTTTTTT
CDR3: CASRVDRGFTGELFF

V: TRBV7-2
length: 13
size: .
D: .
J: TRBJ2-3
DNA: TGTGCCAGCAGCTTAGGCCCCACAGATACGCAGTATTTT
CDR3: CASSLGPTDTQYF

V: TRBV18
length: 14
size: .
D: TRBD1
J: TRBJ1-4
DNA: TGTGCCAGCTCACGGGGGACAGGAGAAGAAAAACTGTTTTTT
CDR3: CASSRGTGEEKLFF

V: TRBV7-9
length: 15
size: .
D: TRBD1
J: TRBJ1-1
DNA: TGTGCCAGCAGCCCCACCGGGACAGGGTACCCTGAAGCTTTCTTT
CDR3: CASSPTGTGYPEAFF

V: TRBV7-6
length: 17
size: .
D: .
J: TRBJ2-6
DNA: TGTGCCAGCAGCTTACTGACAGGAGCCTCTGGGGCCAACGTCCTGACTTTC
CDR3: CASSLLTGASGANVLTF

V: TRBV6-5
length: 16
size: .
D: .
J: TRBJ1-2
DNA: TGTGCCAGCAGTTACTCCCGGGGAGGGAGCAACTATGGCTACACCTTC
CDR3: CASSYSRGGSNYGYTF

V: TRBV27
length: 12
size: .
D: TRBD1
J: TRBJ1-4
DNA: TGTGCCAGCAGTTCAGGGACAGGGCCTCTGTTTTTT
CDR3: CASSSGTGPLFF

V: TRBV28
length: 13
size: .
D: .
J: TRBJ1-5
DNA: TGTGCCAGCAGGTTGCGGGAGAGTCAGCCCCAGCATTTT
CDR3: CASRLRESQPQHF

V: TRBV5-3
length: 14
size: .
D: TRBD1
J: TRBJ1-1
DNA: TGTGCCAGAAGCTGGGGGACAGGGAGCACTGAAGCTTTCTTT
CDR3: CARSWGTGSTEAFF

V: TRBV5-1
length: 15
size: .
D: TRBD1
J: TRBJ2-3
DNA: TGCGCCAGCAGCCTGGGACAGGGGGCCCCAGATACGCAGTATTTT
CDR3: CASSLGQGAPDTQYF

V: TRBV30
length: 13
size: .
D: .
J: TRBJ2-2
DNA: TGTGCCTGGAGGGCAGGGCGGACCGGGGAGCTGTTTTTT
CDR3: CAWRAGRTGELFF

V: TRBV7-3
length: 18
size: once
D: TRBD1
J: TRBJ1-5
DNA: TGTGCCAGCAGCTTAAGCTACAGGGCAGGGGGTTTCAATCAGCCCCAGCATTTT
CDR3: CASSLSYRAGGFNQPQHF

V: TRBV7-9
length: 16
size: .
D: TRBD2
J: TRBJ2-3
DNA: TGTGCCAGCAGCTTATTTTCGGGGAGGGGCACAGATACGCAGTATTTT
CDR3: CASSLFSGRGTDTQYF

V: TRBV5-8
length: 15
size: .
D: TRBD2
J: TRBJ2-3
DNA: TGTGCCAGCAGCTTGAGGGTGGGAGGGACAGATACGCAGTATTTT
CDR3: CASSLRVGGTDTQYF

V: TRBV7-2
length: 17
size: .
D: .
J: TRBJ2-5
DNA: TGTGCCAGCAGCTTAGTAGCTAACCTTGCACGTCAAGAGACCCAGTACTTC
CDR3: CASSLVANLARQETQYF

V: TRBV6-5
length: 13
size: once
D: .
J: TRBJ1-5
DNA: TGTGCCAGCAACAGGGATAGCAATCAGCCCCAGCATTTT
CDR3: CASNRDSNQPQHF

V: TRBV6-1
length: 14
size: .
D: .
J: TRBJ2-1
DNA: TGTGCCAGCAGTGAAGCAGACAGAAACAATGAGCAGTTCTTC
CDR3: CASSEADRNNEQFF

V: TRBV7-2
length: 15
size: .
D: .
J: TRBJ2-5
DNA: TGTGCCAGCAGCTTTTCGGTTTTCGATAGGGAGACCCAGTACTTC
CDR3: CASSFSVFDRETQYF

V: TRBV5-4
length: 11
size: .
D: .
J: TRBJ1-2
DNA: TGTGCCAGCAGCAGAGGACTTGGCTACACCTTC
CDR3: CASSRGLGYTF